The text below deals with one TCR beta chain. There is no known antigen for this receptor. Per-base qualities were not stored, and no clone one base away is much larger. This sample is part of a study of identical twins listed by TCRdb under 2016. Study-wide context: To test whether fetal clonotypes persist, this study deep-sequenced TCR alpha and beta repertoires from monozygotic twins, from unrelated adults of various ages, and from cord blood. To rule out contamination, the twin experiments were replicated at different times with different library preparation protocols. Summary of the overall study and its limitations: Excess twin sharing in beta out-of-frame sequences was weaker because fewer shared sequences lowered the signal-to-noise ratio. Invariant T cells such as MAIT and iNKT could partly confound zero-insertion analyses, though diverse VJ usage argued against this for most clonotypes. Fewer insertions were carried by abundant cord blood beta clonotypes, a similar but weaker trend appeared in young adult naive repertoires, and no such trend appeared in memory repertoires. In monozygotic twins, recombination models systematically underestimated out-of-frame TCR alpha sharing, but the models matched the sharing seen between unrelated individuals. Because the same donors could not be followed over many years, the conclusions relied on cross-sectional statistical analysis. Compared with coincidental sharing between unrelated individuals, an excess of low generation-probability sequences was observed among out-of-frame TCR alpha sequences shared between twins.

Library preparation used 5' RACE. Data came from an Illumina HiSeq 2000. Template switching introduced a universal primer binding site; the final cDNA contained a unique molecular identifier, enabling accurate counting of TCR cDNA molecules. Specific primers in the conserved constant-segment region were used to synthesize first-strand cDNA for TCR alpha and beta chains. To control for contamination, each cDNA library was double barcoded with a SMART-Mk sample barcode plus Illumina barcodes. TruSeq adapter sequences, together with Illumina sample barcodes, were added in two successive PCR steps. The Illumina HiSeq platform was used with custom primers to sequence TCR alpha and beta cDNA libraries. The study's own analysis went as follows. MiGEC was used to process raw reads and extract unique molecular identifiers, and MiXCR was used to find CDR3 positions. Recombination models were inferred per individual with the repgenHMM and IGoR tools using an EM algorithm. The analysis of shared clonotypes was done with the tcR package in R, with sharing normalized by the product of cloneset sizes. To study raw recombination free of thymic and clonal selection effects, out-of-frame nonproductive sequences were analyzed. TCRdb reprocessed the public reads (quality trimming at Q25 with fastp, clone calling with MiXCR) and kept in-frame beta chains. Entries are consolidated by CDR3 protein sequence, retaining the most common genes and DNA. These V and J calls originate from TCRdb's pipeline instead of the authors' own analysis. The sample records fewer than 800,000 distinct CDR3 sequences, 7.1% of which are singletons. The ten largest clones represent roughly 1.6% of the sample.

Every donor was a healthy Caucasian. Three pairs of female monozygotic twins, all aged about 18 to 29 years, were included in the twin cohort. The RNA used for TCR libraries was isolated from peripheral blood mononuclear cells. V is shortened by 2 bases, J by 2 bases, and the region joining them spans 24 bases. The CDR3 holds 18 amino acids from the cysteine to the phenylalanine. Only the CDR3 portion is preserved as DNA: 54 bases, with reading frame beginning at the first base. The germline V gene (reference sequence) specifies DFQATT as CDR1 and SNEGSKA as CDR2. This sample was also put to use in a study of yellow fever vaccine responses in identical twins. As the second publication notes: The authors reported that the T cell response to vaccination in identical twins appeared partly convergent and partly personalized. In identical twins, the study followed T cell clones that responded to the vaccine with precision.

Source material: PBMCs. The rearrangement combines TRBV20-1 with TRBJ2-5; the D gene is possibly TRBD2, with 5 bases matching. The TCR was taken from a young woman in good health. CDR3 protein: CSARPGYTGFAPQETQYF. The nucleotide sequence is TGCAGTGCTAGACCGGGGTACACGGGTTTTGCGCCGCAAGAGACCCAGTACTTC.